This T cell receptor beta chain was observed in a study of tumor-infiltrating lymphocytes in primary liver carcinoma. Background on the study: Lesions, classed as T1-T3 N0M0, spanned roughly 4.2 to 10 cm across.

CDR3 length: 16 amino acids. Germline CDR1 reads SGHNT; CDR2 reads YENEEA. TCR beta cDNA was prepared out of 450 to 500 ng total RNA by means of a constant-region primer. What produced the TCR beta libraries was three nested multiplex PCR rounds using slightly modified ARM-PCR. Forward primers for TRBV1-TRBV30 and a C-beta reverse primer served the first two PCR rounds, at approximately 10 cycles each. TCRdb analysed the multiplex PCR reads with MiXCR anew, one entry per CDR3 protein. The sample contains 90,000 to 150,000 distinct CDR3 sequences, around 70% of which appear only once. Starting material for RNA and DNA co-extraction consisted of about 20-33 mg of unsorted bulk tissue. No treatment had been given to the patients, who were chronically infected with HBV. General study findings and limits: Top-250-clone fractions were significantly higher in tumors than in blood (p = 0.039).

Regarding this clonotype: The antigen is not known. The junction does not match germline at one end; this may be a read error.

The chain recombines TRBV11-3 with TRBJ2-6, with D perhaps matching TRBD1 (5 bases). The sample comprised tumor-adjacent normal liver tissue. The TCR originated in a woman aged 55-75 years with primary liver carcinoma and hepatitis B virus infection. DNA for the CDR3: TGTGCCGGCAGCCCGAGGCAGGGAACTGGGGCCAACACCCTGACTTTC. Translated, it gives CAGSPRQGTGANTLTF.